This TCR beta chain was sequenced during a study of beta chain features in type 1 diabetes. Expressed TCRB transcripts were sequenced after all isolated RNA was converted to cDNA. The protocol was immunoSEQ multiplex PCR, while the TCRdb copy is restricted to in-frame clones and leaves out a portion. Here the sample spans 28,000 or so clones, around three fifths being singletons. The CDR3 runs to 15 residues. Trimming pared 0 bases from V and 4 bases from J, leaving 10 bases between. Germline-derived CDR1 and CDR2 are LNHNV and YYDKDF (reference sequence). Naive, central memory, regulatory and stem cell-like memory cells within the CD4+ compartment were sorted using CD45RO/CCR7/CD25/CD127/CD95/CD27. With regard to this clone: What it binds is unknown.

Study-wide results and limits: There was a moderate but significant shortening of TCRB CDR3s in all four CD4+ subsets of Type 1 diabetes patients. VDJ junctions in type 1 diabetes patients carried more deletions and fewer insertions. Whatever favoring of shorter templates PCR might show would apply equally to patients and controls. Within patients, naive, central memory and Treg TCRB repertoires seemed more similar than within healthy donors.

This sequence joins TRBV15 and TRBJ2-1; D may be TRBD1 (5 bases). This sequence was found in a woman aged 25 to 45 with type 1 diabetes. The source material was Tregs from blood. This CDR3 reads CATSRDGAEYNEQFF. CDR3 in DNA: TGTGCCACCAGCAGAGATGGGGCTGAGTACAATGAGCAGTTCTTC. Full variable domain (remainder filled in from reference TRBV15 and TRBJ2-1): DAMVIQNPRYQVTQFGKPVTLSCSQTLNHNVMYWYQQKSSQAPKLLFHYYDKDFNNEADTPDNFQSRRPNTSFCFLDIRSPGLGDTAMYLCATSRDGAEYNEQFFGPGTRLTVL.